This entry lists 32 T cell receptor beta chains sequenced from one sample in a study of Graves' ophthalmopathy and Graves' hyperthyroidism. TCR beta CDR3 amplification used RNA transcripts. The first-round RT-PCR employed HTBI primers together with the Qiagen OneStep RT-PCR kit. A multiplex PCR was then performed as the second round. TCRdb recomputed calls from the multiplex PCR reads with MiXCR, one row per CDR3 protein. Counted here are 150,000 or so distinct CDR3 sequences, 39% occurring once; the ten biggest clones make up around 8.9%. Sequencing was carried out using peripheral blood. The receptors come from a man in his thirties or forties with Graves' ophthalmopathy.

Of note for this clonotype: One end of the junction does not line up with germline, which may come from a read error. The chain is built from TRBV30 and TRBJ2-2; 12 bases align to TRBD2. This CDR3 is 13 amino acids long. The V gene's germline CDR1 is GTSNPN and CDR2 SVGIG (reference sequence). CDR3 nucleotides: TGTGCCCGGAGACTAGCGGGGGCCGGGGAGCTGTTTTTT. This encodes CARRLAGAGELFF.

This clonotype has a count of ten or more. The CDR3 sequence: CATSDDRVDLPQHF. The DNA for the CDR3 is TGTGCCACCAGTGATGACAGGGTCGATTTGCCCCAGCATTTT. The V call is TRBV24-1, the J call TRBJ1-5, with 7 bases aligning to TRBD1. CDR1 and CDR2 from the germline V gene are KGHDR and SFDVKD. The CDR3 runs to 14 residues. Trimming took 3 bases from V and 9 from J; bases not matched to a gene: 7.

This chain joins TRBV28 and TRBJ1-2; D may be TRBD1 (5 bases). This CDR3 has 14 residues. The V gene lost 8 bases and the J gene lost 8 bases, with 21 bases spanning the gap. Germline loops: CDR1 MDHEN, CDR2 SYDVKM. CDR3 DNA: TGTGCCAGCGGTACTATTAGTAGGGGCCAGGGCTACACCTTC. Amino acids: CASGTISRGQGYTF.

This clonotype was counted many times. The V and J genes are TRBV28 and TRBJ2-4, with D hard to call. Between the trimmed V and J ends, which lost 3 bases and 0 bases, there was a span of 9 bases. The CDR3 totals 15 residues. Germline V gene lookup returns CDR1 MDHEN and CDR2 SYDVKM. CDR3 sequence (DNA): TGTGCCAGCAGTTTCCAGACTCAAGCCAAAAACATTCAGTACTTC. This gives the protein CASSFQTQAKNIQYF. The full variable domain, with the rest looked up from reference TRBV28 and TRBJ2-4, is DVKVTQSSRYLVKRTGEKVFLECVQDMDHENMFWYRQDPGLGLRLIYFSYDVKMKEKGDIPEGYSVSREKKERFSLILESASTNQTSMYLCASSFQTQAKNIQYFGAGTRLSVL.

Ten or more counts support this clonotype. CDR3 DNA sequence: TGTGCCAGCAGCGCTCGAACTAGGAACCGGGAGCTGTTTTTT. Residues: CASSARTRNRELFF. The chain combines TRBV27 with TRBJ2-2; weak D call: TRBD2 (5 bases). This CDR3 is 14 amino acids long. Germline CDR1 and CDR2: MNHEY and SMNVEV (reference sequence). Trimming stripped 6 bases from V and 9 bases from J, with 17 bases between.

This clonotype occurred many times. CDR3 amino acids: CATSDLRHRDRVHQKNIQYF. CDR3 coding DNA: TGTGCCACCAGTGATTTGCGCCACCGGGACAGGGTCCACCAGAAAAACATTCAGTACTTC. The gene calls are TRBV24-1 and TRBJ2-4; 9 bases align to TRBD1. Germline CDR1 reads KGHDR; CDR2 reads SFDVKD. The CDR3 spans 20 residues. V lost 0 bases, J lost 4 bases, and 15 bases stayed unmatched.

The J gene is TRBJ1-1, the V gene TRBV15; no clear D. The ends were cut back, 0 bases at V and 1 base at J, with 6 bases in the middle. The CDR3 covers 14 residues. Germline V gene sequence: CDR1 LNHNV, CDR2 YYDKDF (reference sequence). CDR3 residues: CATSRDFGNTEAFF. CDR3 sequence (DNA): TGTGCCACCAGCAGAGATTTCGGGAACACTGAAGCTTTCTTT.

This rearrangement joins TRBV28 to TRBJ2-7; D may be TRBD2 (7 bases). This CDR3 contains 16 residues. With 6 bases removed from V and 2 bases from J, the gap between germline ends came to 20 bases. Germline lookup yields CDR1 MDHEN and CDR2 SYDVKM. The CDR3, as DNA: TGTGCCAGCAGCCCCGGGGTGGGGGGGGGCGCCTACGAGCAGTACTTC. It yields the protein CASSPGVGGGAYEQYF.

The rearrangement joins TRBV19 to TRBJ1-5; D not resolved. The CDR3 has 12 amino acids. Germline V CDR1 and CDR2: LNHDA, SQIVND (reference sequence). Trimming took 4 bases from V and 0 from J, leaving 1 base between them. The CDR3 spells CASSNSNQPQHF. The CDR3 DNA is TGTGCCAGTAGTAATAGCAATCAGCCCCAGCATTTT.

This clonotype has a single count. The chain is built from TRBV12-3 or TRBV12-4 and TRBJ1-5, with unresolved D. V dropped 6 bases and J dropped 0 bases, with 12 bases sitting between them. The CDR3 runs 15 residues. CDR3 sequence reads: CASRLDVNSNQPQHF. In DNA form, the CDR3 reads TGTGCCAGCAGATTGGACGTCAATAGCAATCAGCCCCAGCATTTT.

This clonotype has a handful of counts. The V gene is TRBV6-2 or TRBV6-3, the J gene TRBJ2-7; D gene ambiguous. V lost 2 bases, J lost 6 bases, and 8 bases lay in between. The CDR3 totals 12 residues. Looked up from germline, CDR1 is MNHEY and CDR2 is SVGEGT. CDR3: CASSYGIGEQYF. Here the CDR3 DNA reads TGTGCCAGCAGTTACGGAATCGGCGAGCAGTACTTC.

Ten or more counts support this clonotype. V and J are TRBV6-1 and TRBJ1-2, with D perhaps matching TRBD1 (6 bases). V lost 9 bases and J 10 bases, leaving 15 bases between the germline ends. Per the germline V gene, CDR1 is MNHNS and CDR2 is SASEGT. This CDR3 region has 11 residues. The CDR3 DNA is TGTGCCAGTGGACAGTACGGGGACTACACCTTC. The encoded protein is CASGQYGDYTF.

This clonotype was detected many times. The rearrangement uses TRBV4-3 and TRBJ1-1; TRBD1 matches at 7 bases. This CDR3 is 14 amino acids long. CDR1 and CDR2 from the germline V gene are LGHNA and YSLEER. Trimming at V came to 3 bases and at J to 4 bases, leaving 5 bases not matched to a gene. The CDR3 region is CASSHRSGGTEAFF. CDR3 in DNA: TGCGCCAGCAGCCATCGCTCAGGGGGCACTGAAGCTTTCTTT.

This clonotype showed up many times. This chain links TRBV4-3 with TRBJ1-1; no reliable D call. The CDR3 length is 14 residues. V was shortened by 3 bases and J by 4 bases, with 12 bases between the two germline ends. Germline CDR1 LGHNA, CDR2 YSLEER. In DNA, the CDR3 is TGCGCCAGCAGCCACGGCAGGATGAGCACTGAAGCTTTCTTT. This translates into CASSHGRMSTEAFF.

V gene TRBV7-2 combines with J gene TRBJ2-7; D gene uncertain. From germline, CDR1 is SGHTA and CDR2 FQGNSA. Trimming removed 4 bases at V and 9 bases at J, with 16 bases between. The CDR3 runs 13 residues. The CDR3 DNA reads TGTGCCAGCAGCTCCCCGACTCGTCGTGTGCAGTACTTC. This gives the protein CASSSPTRRVQYF.

This clonotype was detected many times. The chain combines TRBV5-1 with TRBJ2-5; 10 bases fit TRBD1. The ends lost 3 bases at V and 2 bases at J; junction bases unmatched: 1. Germline CDR1 is SGHRS and CDR2 is YFSETQ. The CDR3 totals 14 residues. This chain's CDR3 is CASSSGQGQETQYF. The DNA of the CDR3 is TGCGCCAGCAGCTCGGGACAGGGGCAAGAGACCCAGTACTTC.

There are many counts of this clonotype. The CDR3 coding sequence is TGTGCCTGGAGTAGTATCCGGGAGCAGTACTTC. Translating gives CAWSSIREQYF. The chain uses TRBV30 and TRBJ2-7, with D uncertain. Germline V gene sequence: CDR1 GTSNPN, CDR2 SVGIG (reference sequence). The length of the CDR3 is 11 residues. Deletions cut 2 bases from V and 7 bases from J, with 9 bases between.

This clonotype was observed many times. The chain employs TRBV7-2 and TRBJ2-7; 7 bases line up with TRBD2. Trimming at V came to 3 bases and at J to 3 bases, leaving 8 bases not matched to a gene. Germline V gives CDR1 SGHTA, CDR2 FQGNSA. The CDR3 extends over 15 amino acids. The CDR3 nucleotides read TGTGCCAGCAGCTTCATTAAGTCTAGCGGCTACGAGCAGTACTTC. This sequence encodes CASSFIKSSGYEQYF.

This clonotype was recorded only once. V usage is TRBV5-1 and J usage is TRBJ2-7, with TRBD2 matching over 13 bases. Germline V gene lookup returns CDR1 SGHRS and CDR2 YFSETQ. The CDR3 spans 17 residues. V shed 4 bases and J 4 bases; nucleotides not matched to a gene: 11. The CDR3: CASSQGTSGNHFYEQYF. In DNA form, the CDR3 reads TGCGCCAGCAGCCAGGGGACTAGCGGGAATCATTTTTACGAGCAGTACTTC.

This clonotype was counted at least ten times. The rearrangement uses TRBV11-2 and TRBJ2-7, with a weak D call TRBD2 (6 bases). This CDR3 comprises 14 residues. The ends were cut back, 5 bases at V and 1 base at J, with 12 bases in the middle. The germline V gene has CDR1 SGHAT and CDR2 FQNNGV. CDR3 residues: CASSVWGVSYEQYF. Here the CDR3 DNA reads TGTGCCAGCAGCGTCTGGGGGGTTTCCTACGAGCAGTACTTC.

The V gene is TRBV6-1, the J gene TRBJ2-5, with TRBD2 identical over 8 bases. The CDR3 has 15 residues. Germline V gene data show CDR1 as MNHNS and CDR2 as SASEGT. V lost 3 bases to trimming and J lost 5 bases; unmatched junction nucleotides: 8. The CDR3 loop reads CASSDQAGDGETQYF. The CDR3 DNA is TGTGCCAGCAGTGATCAAGCGGGAGACGGTGAGACCCAGTACTTC.

This clonotype was recorded at least ten times. The chain couples TRBV28 to TRBJ1-1; D not certain. Trimming stripped 3 bases from V and 0 bases from J, with 5 bases between. Germline V gives CDR1 MDHEN, CDR2 SYDVKM. The CDR3 has 13 residues. The CDR3 DNA reads as TGTGCCAGCAGTTTTTATATGAACACTGAAGCTTTCTTT. This gives the protein CASSFYMNTEAFF.

The rearrangement uses TRBV28 and TRBJ2-4; tentatively, D is TRBD1 or TRBD2 (5 bases each). The CDR3 is 17 amino acids. Germline CDR1 is MDHEN and CDR2 is SYDVKM. The germline V and J ends were trimmed by 6 bases and 0 bases, with 18 bases remaining between them. The CDR3 loop is CASSSGAPGLAKNIQYF. The CDR3 nucleotides read TGTGCCAGCAGCTCCGGGGCCCCGGGCCTAGCCAAAAACATTCAGTACTTC. The complete variable domain, with remaining parts taken from reference TRBV28 and TRBJ2-4, reads DVKVTQSSRYLVKRTGEKVFLECVQDMDHENMFWYRQDPGLGLRLIYFSYDVKMKEKGDIPEGYSVSREKKERFSLILESASTNQTSMYLCASSSGAPGLAKNIQYFGAGTRLSVL.

This clonotype has a handful of counts. The V call is TRBV11-2, the J call TRBJ1-1, with D possibly TRBD1 on 5 matching bases. Between the trimmed V and J ends, which lost 5 bases and 4 bases, there was a span of 11 bases. Germline CDR1 reads SGHAT; CDR2 reads FQNNGV. The CDR3 is 13 residues long. CDR3 coding DNA: TGTGCCAGCAGCCGTATTGGGGGCACTGAAGCTTTCTTT. It specifies CASSRIGGTEAFF.

The chain couples TRBV11-2 to TRBJ1-5, with D perhaps TRBD1 (5 bases). This CDR3 is 16 amino acids long. The V and J ends lost 3 bases and 8 bases respectively, with 20 bases between them. Per germline, CDR1 SGHAT and CDR2 FQNNGV. For the CDR3, the DNA is TGTGCCAGCAGCTTGCTCGGGAGGCAGGGTGGGAAGCCCCAGCATTTT. It codes for CASSLLGRQGGKPQHF.

There are many counts of this clonotype. This chain joins TRBV20-1 and TRBJ2-5; 10 bases are a match to TRBD1. Germline values: CDR1 DFQATT, CDR2 SNEGSKA (reference sequence). This CDR3 has 14 amino acids. V shed 0 bases and J 5 bases; nucleotides not matched to a gene: 3. The CDR3 DNA reads TGCAGTGCTAGAGATGGACAGGGGGTGGAGACCCAGTACTTC. Translation gives CSARDGQGVETQYF.

The J gene is TRBJ1-5, the V gene TRBV7-2; D gene unclear. Trimming removed 7 bases at V and 1 base at J, with 11 bases between. CDR1 and CDR2 (germline): SGHTA, FQGNSA. This CDR3 is built from 14 residues. CDR3 in amino acids: CASTPTRSNQPQHF. Written as DNA, the CDR3 is TGTGCCAGCACCCCTACAAGGAGCAATCAGCCCCAGCATTTT. Variable domain in full (rest from reference TRBV7-2 and TRBJ1-5): GAGVSQSPSNKVTEKGKDVELRCDPISGHTALYWYRQSLGQGLEFLIYFQGNSAPDKSGLPSDRFSAERTGGSVSTLTIQRTQQEDSAVYLCASTPTRSNQPQHFGDGTRLSIL.

This clonotype was observed a few times. The gene calls are TRBV28 and TRBJ1-2; 7 positions agree with TRBD1. V lost 1 base, J lost 4 bases, and 12 bases stayed unmatched. Germline V gives CDR1 MDHEN, CDR2 SYDVKM. The CDR3 sequence is 17 residues long. The CDR3 loop reads CASSLFGRQGGGYGYTF. In DNA form, the CDR3 reads TGTGCCAGCAGTTTATTTGGGAGACAGGGCGGTGGCTATGGCTACACCTTC.

As regards this clonotype: The conserved final phenylalanine or tryptophan is absent from the CDR3, which likely points to a read error. The CDR3 region is CASSSGWGQSQHS. The CDR3, as DNA: TGTGCCAGCAGTTCAGGGTGGGGACAGTCCCAGCATTCT. The chain combines TRBV12-3 or TRBV12-4 with TRBJ1-5; TRBD1 matches 7 bases. V lost 4 bases to trimming and J lost 11 bases; unmatched junction nucleotides: 8. The CDR3 contains 13 residues.

This clonotype was picked up many times. This chain joins TRBV7-9 and TRBJ2-7; 7 bases line up with TRBD1. This CDR3 has 16 residues. Germline values: CDR1 SEHNR, CDR2 FQNEAQ (reference sequence). Trimming at V came to 4 bases and at J to 4 bases, leaving 13 bases not matched to a gene. CDR3 bases: TGTGCCAGCAGCTCCGAGCCGACAGGGAGTTTTTACGAGCAGTACTTC. It translates to CASSSEPTGSFYEQYF.

This chain links TRBV18 with TRBJ2-7; D is ambiguous. The germline gives CDR1 KGHSH, CDR2 LQKENI. The CDR3 consists of 14 residues. The V end was cut by 5 bases, the J end by 2 bases, with 13 bases between. CDR3 DNA: TGTGCCAGCTCAGAAAGGAACGGACCCTACGAGCAGTACTTC. It encodes CASSERNGPYEQYF.

This clonotype was recorded at least ten times. The V gene is TRBV28, the J gene TRBJ2-7, with TRBD1 matching over 7 bases. The ends lost 9 bases at V and 5 bases at J; junction bases unmatched: 4. The length of the CDR3 is 11 residues. Per the germline V gene, CDR1 is MDHEN and CDR2 is SYDVKM. CDR3 DNA: TGTGCCAGTAGACAGGGAAACGAGCAGTACTTC. It codes for CASRQGNEQYF.